The T cell receptor (beta chain) described here comes from a study of lymphopenia after photon versus proton radiotherapy. Overall study findings and caveats: Proton therapy kept repertoires fairly stable, unlike photons, which gained effector/memory cells. Larger post-nadir TCR diversity loss correlated inversely with survival in deceased patients. After lymphocyte nadir, photon-treated repertoires showed oligoclonal expansion, especially CD8+ Temra.

Repertoires were generated with immunoSEQ multiplex PCR, while TCRdb's copy carries only in-frame clones and drops some. The sample carries tens of thousands of clones, around 90% recorded once. The ends were cut back, 1 base at V and 0 bases at J, with 7 bases in the middle. This CDR3 region has 14 residues. Germline V gives CDR1 LNHDA, CDR2 SQIVND (reference sequence). This clone was detected a few times. What it recognizes is unknown. Sequenced here: peripheral blood, sampled from a patient treated with photon-based radiotherapy. The chain uses TRBV19 and TRBJ2-7; unclear D gene. This sequence was found in a woman in her 70s with pancreatic cancer. As DNA, the CDR3 is TGTGCCAGTAGTATAGGGGCTAACTCCTACGAGCAGTACTTC. This encodes CASSIGANSYEQYF.